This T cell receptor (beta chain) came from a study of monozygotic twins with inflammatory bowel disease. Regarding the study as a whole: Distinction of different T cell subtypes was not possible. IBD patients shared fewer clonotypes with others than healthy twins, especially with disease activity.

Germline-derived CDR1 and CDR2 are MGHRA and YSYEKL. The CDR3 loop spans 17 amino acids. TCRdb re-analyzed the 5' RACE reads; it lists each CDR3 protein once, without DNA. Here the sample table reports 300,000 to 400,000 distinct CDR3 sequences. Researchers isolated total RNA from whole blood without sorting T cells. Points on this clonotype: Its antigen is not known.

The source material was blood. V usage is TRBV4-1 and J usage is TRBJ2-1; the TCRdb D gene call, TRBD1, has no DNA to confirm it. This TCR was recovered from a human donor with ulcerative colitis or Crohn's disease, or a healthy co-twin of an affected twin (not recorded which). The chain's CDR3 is CASSQLFQGWGYNDQFF.